Listed below are T cell receptor beta chains from one sample, sequenced in a study of cytomegalovirus exposure and HLA in healthy donors. Method: immunoSEQ multiplex PCR; TCRdb's copy keeps in-frame clones and lacks some. This sample carries around 200,000 clones, approximately 79% of them seen once, and the ten largest clones take around 1.9%. Sequenced: PBMCs. All receptors come from a male donor in good health and CMV-seronegative. The CDR3 runs from the conserved cysteine through the conserved F or W. The D gene is left open where the match is weak. The listing skips clone size in some rows; elsewhere it reads once, few, many or a size class.

V	size	J	D	CDR3	DNA
TRBV27	-	TRBJ1-1	-	CASSLQGDTEAFF	TGTGCCAGCAGTCTACAGGGTGACACTGAAGCTTTCTTT
TRBV28	-	TRBJ1-5	-	CASRGGAWGHQPQHF	TGTGCCAGCAGGGGGGGGGCTTGGGGGCATCAGCCCCAGCATTTT
TRBV6-6	-	TRBJ1-3	-	CASSTAGVGNTIYF	TGTGCCAGCAGTACAGCAGGGGTTGGAAACACCATATATTTT
TRBV7-3	few	TRBJ2-6	-	CASSLQIPGVLGGANVLTF	TGTGCCAGCAGCTTACAAATACCAGGGGTCCTGGGGGGGGCCAACGTCCTGACTTTC
TRBV5-1	-	TRBJ2-3	TRBD2	CASSLVIAGGPSTDTQYF	TGCGCCAGCAGCTTGGTGATAGCGGGGGGACCTAGCACAGATACGCAGTATTTT
TRBV13	few	TRBJ1-1	-	CASSLLGGGEAFF	TGTGCCAGCAGCTTACTAGGGGGGGGTGAAGCTTTCTTT
TRBV19	-	TRBJ1-1	TRBD1	CASSPRQGTPEAFF	TGTGCCAGTAGTCCCCGACAGGGAACCCCTGAAGCTTTCTTT
TRBV5-1	-	TRBJ2-7	-	CASSLGGFGYEQYF	TGCGCCAGCAGCTTAGGGGGATTTGGCTACGAGCAGTACTTC
TRBV7-2	-	TRBJ2-7	-	CASSSNGLARQYF	TGTGCCAGCAGCTCAAACGGCCTAGCGAGGCAGTACTTC
TRBV6-5	-	TRBJ2-3	-	CASFRDNTDTQYF	TGTGCCAGCTTCCGGGACAACACAGATACGCAGTATTTT
TRBV7-3	once	TRBJ1-2	TRBD1	CASSASGTGTLGGYTF	TGTGCCAGCAGCGCCTCCGGGACAGGCACTTTGGGTGGCTACACCTTC
TRBV5-1	few	TRBJ1-4	-	CASSLTGIEKLFF	TGCGCCAGCAGCTTGACAGGGATCGAAAAACTGTTTTTT
TRBV27	-	TRBJ1-2	-	CASSLSPRDYGYTF	TGTGCCAGCAGTTTATCGCCCAGGGACTATGGCTACACCTTC
TRBV15	few	TRBJ1-1	-	CATSGQLNTEAFF	TGTGCCACCTCTGGGCAGCTGAACACTGAAGCTTTCTTT
TRBV5-1	-	TRBJ1-4	-	CASSLAGVNEKLFF	TGCGCCAGCAGCTTGGCAGGGGTTAATGAAAAACTGTTTTTT
TRBV2	-	TRBJ2-7	TRBD2	CASSKERGLKGEQYF	TGTGCCAGCAGTAAAGAGCGGGGCCTTAAGGGGGAGCAGTACTTC
TRBV11-3	-	TRBJ2-1	TRBD2	CASSLAGGSYNEQFF	TGTGCCAGCAGCTTAGCGGGGGGCTCCTACAATGAGCAGTTCTTC
TRBV6-5	-	TRBJ2-1	TRBD2	CASSQTSVEQFF	TGTGCCAGCAGCCAGACTAGCGTGGAGCAGTTCTTC
TRBV14	-	TRBJ2-5	-	CASSQDPVRAGKETQYF	TGTGCCAGCAGCCAAGATCCCGTTAGGGCAGGGAAAGAGACCCAGTACTTC
TRBV10-3	-	TRBJ1-2	-	CAISGQDNYGYTF	TGTGCCATCAGTGGCCAGGATAACTATGGCTACACCTTC
TRBV15	-	TRBJ2-7	TRBD2	CATSRGLAGSLDEQYF	TGTGCCACCAGCAGGGGACTAGCGGGAAGTTTGGACGAGCAGTACTTC
TRBV11-2	-	TRBJ1-5	-	CASSLDISQGNQPQHF	TGTGCCAGCAGCTTAGATATCAGCCAGGGCAATCAGCCCCAGCATTTT
TRBV10-1	-	TRBJ2-4	-	CASRGAPVYRFGDKNIQYF	TGCGCCAGCAGAGGGGCACCAGTCTACAGGTTTGGGGACAAAAACATTCAGTACTTC
TRBV15	-	TRBJ2-7	TRBD2	CATSNVAGYNEQYF	TGTGCCACCAGCAACGTAGCGGGGTATAACGAGCAGTACTTC
TRBV7-2	-	TRBJ1-6	TRBD1	CASNLQRGRYNSPLHF	TGTGCCAGCAACCTGCAGAGGGGGCGGTATAATTCACCCCTCCACTTT
TRBV14	-	TRBJ2-7	-	CASSQDSARGNQQYF	TGTGCCAGCAGCCAGGACAGTGCTCGCGGAAACCAGCAGTACTTC